This T cell receptor (beta chain) derives from a study of CD8 T cells in ankylosing spondylitis. On this clonotype itself: Its matching antigen is unknown.

CDR1 and CDR2 (germline): KGHSH, LQKENI. V was clipped by 6 bases and J by 0 bases, with 18 bases between them. The CDR3 is made up of 17 amino acids. Researchers built TCR beta libraries using quantitative 5'-RACE with molecular barcodes. TCRdb reanalysed the 5' RACE reads using MiXCR and keeps one entry per CDR3 protein. The sample has a few hundred thousand distinct CDR3 sequences; around 20% are singletons. Whole-study results and caveats: A CD8+ phenotype characterized the disease-linked clones, which were relatively rare in peripheral blood. Earlier literature documents some of the motif variants in reactive arthritis synovial fluid and blood. Made up of eight highly homologous variants, a TCR beta motif appeared characteristic of ankylosing spondylitis blood.

The chain employs TRBV18 and TRBJ1-3; TRBD1 is a possible D gene (6 bases). Material for sequencing was blood, either unsorted or a sorted T cell fraction (not recorded which). The sequence derives from a male donor with ankylosing spondylitis. Here the CDR3 reads CASSPIWGRNSGNTIYF. The CDR3 DNA reads as TGTGCCAGCTCCCCCATCTGGGGGCGGAACTCTGGAAACACCATATATTTT.